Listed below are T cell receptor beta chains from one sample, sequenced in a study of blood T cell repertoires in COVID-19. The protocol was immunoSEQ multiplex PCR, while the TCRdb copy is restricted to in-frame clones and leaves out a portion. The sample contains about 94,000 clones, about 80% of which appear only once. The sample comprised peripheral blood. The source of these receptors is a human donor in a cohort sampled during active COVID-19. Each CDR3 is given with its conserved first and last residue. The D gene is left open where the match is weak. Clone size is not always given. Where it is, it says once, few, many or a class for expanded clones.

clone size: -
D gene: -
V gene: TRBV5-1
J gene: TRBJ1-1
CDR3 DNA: TGCGCCAGCAGCTTCGACAACGACAGGGAAGCTTTCTTT
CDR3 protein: CASSFDNDREAFF

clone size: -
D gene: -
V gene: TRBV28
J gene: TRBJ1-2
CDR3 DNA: TGTGCCAGCAGCACACTCAAGGGGGGCTACACCTTC
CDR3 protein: CASSTLKGGYTF

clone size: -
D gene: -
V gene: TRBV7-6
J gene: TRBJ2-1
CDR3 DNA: TGTGCCAGCAGCTTAGCCGGATGGAAGGGGTACAATGAGCAGTTCTTC
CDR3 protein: CASSLAGWKGYNEQFF

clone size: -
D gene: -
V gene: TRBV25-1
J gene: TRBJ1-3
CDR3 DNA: TGTGCCAGCAGTGCCCGGACTTCCCCAACCTCTGGAAACACCATATATTTT
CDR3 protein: CASSARTSPTSGNTIYF

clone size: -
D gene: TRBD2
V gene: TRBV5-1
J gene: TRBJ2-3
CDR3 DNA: TGCGCCAGCAGCTTGCTATCCCTAGCGGGAGGATCAGATACGCAGTATTTT
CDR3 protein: CASSLLSLAGGSDTQYF

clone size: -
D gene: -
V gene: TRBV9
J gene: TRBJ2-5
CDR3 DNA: TGTGCCAGCAGCCAACTGGGGGGTCAAGAGACCCAGTACTTC
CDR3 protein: CASSQLGGQETQYF

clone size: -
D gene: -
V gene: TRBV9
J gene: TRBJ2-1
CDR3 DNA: TGTGCCAGCAGCCCTACTAGCTCCTACAATGAGCAGTTCTTC
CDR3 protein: CASSPTSSYNEQFF

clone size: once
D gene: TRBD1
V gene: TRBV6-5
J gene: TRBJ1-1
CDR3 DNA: TGTGCCAGCAGTTACTTGACCGGGACAGGGGAAGCTTTCTTT
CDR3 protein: CASSYLTGTGEAFF

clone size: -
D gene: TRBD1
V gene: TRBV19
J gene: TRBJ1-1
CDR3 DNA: TGTGCCAGTAGTATCAGGGGGCGCGGATTTGTGGAGACTGAAGCTTTCTTT
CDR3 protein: CASSIRGRGFVETEAFF

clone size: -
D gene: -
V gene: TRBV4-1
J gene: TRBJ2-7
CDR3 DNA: TGCGCCAGCAGCCTCTCCCGGGGGAGCTCCTACGAGCAGTACTTC
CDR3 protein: CASSLSRGSSYEQYF

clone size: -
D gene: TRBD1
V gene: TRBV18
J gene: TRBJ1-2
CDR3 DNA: TGTGCCAGCTCACCAGGGACAGCTAACTATGGCTACACCTTC
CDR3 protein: CASSPGTANYGYTF

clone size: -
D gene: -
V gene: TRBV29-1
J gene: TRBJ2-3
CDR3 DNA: TGCAGCGTTTTGGGCGGGGGCACAGATACGCAGTATTTT
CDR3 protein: CSVLGGGTDTQYF

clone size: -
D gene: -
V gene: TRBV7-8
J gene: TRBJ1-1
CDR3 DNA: TGTGCCAGCAGCTTAGTGGGGGCAGGCACTGAAGCTTTCTTT
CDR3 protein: CASSLVGAGTEAFF

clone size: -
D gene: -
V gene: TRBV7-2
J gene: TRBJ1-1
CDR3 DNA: TGTGCCAGCAGCTTAATCCCGGCCGGCACTAGGAACACTGAAGCTTTCTTT
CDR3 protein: CASSLIPAGTRNTEAFF

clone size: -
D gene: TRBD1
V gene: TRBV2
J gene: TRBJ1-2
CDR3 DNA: TGTGCCAGCAGTCGGGACAGGGAATCTAGCTATGGCTACACCTTC
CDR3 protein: CASSRDRESSYGYTF

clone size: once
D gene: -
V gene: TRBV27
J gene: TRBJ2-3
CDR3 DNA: TGTGCCATCCGGAGGGCCCTGGGCACAGATACGCAGTATTTT
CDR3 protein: CAIRRALGTDTQYF

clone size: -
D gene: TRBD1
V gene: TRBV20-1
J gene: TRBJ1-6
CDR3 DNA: TGCAGTGCTAGTGACGAGGGGGCCGGAGGTTCACCCCTCCACTTT
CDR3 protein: CSASDEGAGGSPLHF

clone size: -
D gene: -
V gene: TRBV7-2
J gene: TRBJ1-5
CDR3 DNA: TGTGCCAGCAGCCCTGGCGGGAGTAGCAATCAGCCCCAGCATTTT
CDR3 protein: CASSPGGSSNQPQHF

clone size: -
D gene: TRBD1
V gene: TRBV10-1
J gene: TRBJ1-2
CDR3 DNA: TGCGCCAGCAGTCGCGGACAGGGATATGGCTACACCTTC
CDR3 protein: CASSRGQGYGYTF

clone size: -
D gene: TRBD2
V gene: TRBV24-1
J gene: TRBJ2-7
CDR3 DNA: TGTGCCACCAGTGGGCATCCCGGGCGGGAGGGATCCTACGAGCAGTACTTC
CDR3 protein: CATSGHPGREGSYEQYF

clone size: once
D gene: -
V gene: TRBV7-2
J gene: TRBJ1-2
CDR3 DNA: TGTGCCGGAACCGGGACAACCTATGGCTACACCTTC
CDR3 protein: CAGTGTTYGYTF

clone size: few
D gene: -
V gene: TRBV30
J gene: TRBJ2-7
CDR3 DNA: TGTGCCTGGCAGACGGGCAGGGGCGAGCAGTACTTC
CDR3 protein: CAWQTGRGEQYF

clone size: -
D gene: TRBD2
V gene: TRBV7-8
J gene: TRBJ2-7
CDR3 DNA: TGTGCCAGCAGCTCTATGGGACTAGCGGGATACTACGAGCAGTACTTC
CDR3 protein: CASSSMGLAGYYEQYF

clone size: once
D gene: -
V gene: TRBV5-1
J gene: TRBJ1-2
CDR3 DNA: TGCGCCAGCAGCTTGGAGGAGTCGGGCTACACCTTC
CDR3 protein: CASSLEESGYTF

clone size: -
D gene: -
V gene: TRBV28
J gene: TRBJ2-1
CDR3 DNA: TGTGCCAGCAGTCGGCCCCAAGGGGGAACTCGGTTCTTC
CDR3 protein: CASSRPQGGTRFF

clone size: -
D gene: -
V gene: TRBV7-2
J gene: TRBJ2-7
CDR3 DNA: TGTGCCAGCAGCTCTGCAGGCTACGAGCAGTACTTC
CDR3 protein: CASSSAGYEQYF

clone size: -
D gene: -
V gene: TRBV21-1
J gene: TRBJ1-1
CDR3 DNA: TGTGCCAGCAGCAAAAAGGGTCTGGAGGGGCGGGACACTGAAGCTTTCTTT
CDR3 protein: CASSKKGLEGRDTEAFF

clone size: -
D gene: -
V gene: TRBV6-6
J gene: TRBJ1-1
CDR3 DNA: TGTGCCAGCAAGGGAGTAACAGGGCCCTATGAAGCTTTCTTT
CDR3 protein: CASKGVTGPYEAFF

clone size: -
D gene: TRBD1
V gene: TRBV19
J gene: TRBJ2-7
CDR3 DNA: TGTGCCAGTAGTCGGACAGGGAGCTCCTACGAGCAGTACTTC
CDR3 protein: CASSRTGSSYEQYF